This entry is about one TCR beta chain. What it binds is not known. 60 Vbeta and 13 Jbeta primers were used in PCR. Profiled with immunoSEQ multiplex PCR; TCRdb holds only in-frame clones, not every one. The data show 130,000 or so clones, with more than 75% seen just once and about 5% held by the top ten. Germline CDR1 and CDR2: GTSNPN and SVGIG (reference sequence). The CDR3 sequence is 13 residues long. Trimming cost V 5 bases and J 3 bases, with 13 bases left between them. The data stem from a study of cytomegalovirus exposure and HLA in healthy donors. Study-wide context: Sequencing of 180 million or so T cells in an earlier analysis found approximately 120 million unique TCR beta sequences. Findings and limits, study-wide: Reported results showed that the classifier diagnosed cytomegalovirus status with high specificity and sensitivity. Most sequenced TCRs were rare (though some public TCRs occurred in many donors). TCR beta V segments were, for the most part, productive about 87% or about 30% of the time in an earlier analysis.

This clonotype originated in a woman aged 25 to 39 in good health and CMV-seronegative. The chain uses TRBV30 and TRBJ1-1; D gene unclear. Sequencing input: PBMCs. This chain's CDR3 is CAWGKNGDTEAFF. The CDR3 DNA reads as TGTGCCTGGGGTAAAAACGGGGACACTGAAGCTTTCTTT.